The 10 T cell receptor beta chains given below trace back to one sample, sequenced in a study of blood T cell repertoires in COVID-19. Method: immunoSEQ multiplex PCR; TCRdb's copy keeps in-frame clones and lacks some. The repertoire holds approximately 82,000 clones, with around 89% as singletons. Sample: PBMCs or T cells enriched from blood (not recorded which). Every receptor here comes from a woman between 50 and 59 years old with acute COVID-19.

The chain carries TRBV6-4 and TRBJ2-7, with TRBD2 as a possible D gene (6 bases). Germline V gene data show CDR1 as MRHNA and CDR2 as SNTAGT. The V and J ends lost 0 bases and 3 bases respectively, with 6 bases between them. This CDR3 has 13 residues. The CDR3 loop reads CASSDSGGYEQYF. Here the CDR3 DNA reads TGTGCCAGCAGTGACTCGGGGGGCTACGAGCAGTACTTC.

This sequence joins TRBV7-2 and TRBJ1-1, with D possibly being TRBD1 (5 bases). CDR3 size: 13 residues. The germline CDR1 and CDR2 sequences are SGHTA and FQGNSA. The V end was cut by 1 base, the J end by 5 bases, with 8 bases between. The CDR3 reads CASSLGGETEAFF. DNA for the CDR3: TGTGCCAGCAGCTTAGGGGGGGAAACTGAAGCTTTCTTT.

The CDR3 loop is CASHSGGYNEQFF. CDR3 in DNA: TGTGCCAGCCATAGCGGCGGTTACAATGAGCAGTTCTTC. The chain has TRBV27 and TRBJ2-1; D perhaps matches TRBD2 (6 bases). The germline gives CDR1 MNHEY, CDR2 SMNVEV (reference sequence). V was cut by 8 bases and J by 4 bases, with 12 bases left in between. This CDR3 comprises 13 residues.

The chain links TRBV2 to TRBJ2-7; 7 bases align to TRBD1. This CDR3 has 14 amino acids. V lost 7 bases and J lost 0; bases outside the gene matches: 6. Germline V CDR1 and CDR2: SNHLY, FYNNEI. The chain's CDR3 is CASTGTVSSYEQYF. The CDR3 bases are TGTGCCAGCACCGGGACAGTTTCCTCCTACGAGCAGTACTTC.

The rearrangement joins TRBV11-2 to TRBJ2-7, with D possibly being TRBD2 (5 bases). Looked up from germline, CDR1 is SGHAT and CDR2 is FQNNGV. V was trimmed by 3 bases and J by 6 bases, leaving 12 bases between them. CDR3 length: 13 residues. Here the CDR3 reads CASSFMEAGEQYF. The CDR3, as DNA: TGTGCCAGCAGCTTTATGGAGGCCGGCGAGCAGTACTTC.

J is TRBJ2-5 and V is TRBV11-2; TRBD1 might be the D (5 bases). CDR3 length equals 13 residues. The germline V gene has CDR1 SGHAT and CDR2 FQNNGV. The ends were cut back, 8 bases at V and 2 bases at J, with 12 bases in the middle. The CDR3 region has the DNA TGTGCCAGCGGGTTTGCAGGGCAAGAGACCCAGTACTTC. Protein sequence: CASGFAGQETQYF.

This clone was detected only once. The gene calls are TRBV6-4 and TRBJ1-4, with 8 bases that match TRBD1. This CDR3 is built from 16 residues. V shed 0 bases, J shed 6 bases, and the junction held 6 bases outside the gene matches. Germline CDR1 is MRHNA and CDR2 is SNTAGT. Here the CDR3 DNA reads TGTGCCAGCAGTGACTCGATTGGACAGGGTTATGAAAAACTGTTTTTT. Protein: CASSDSIGQGYEKLFF.

The count of this clone is one. The rearrangement uses TRBV13 and TRBJ1-4; D is perhaps TRBD1 (5 bases). There are 15 residues in the CDR3. The germline V gene has CDR1 PRHDT and CDR2 FYEKMQ (reference sequence). V was cut by 7 bases and J by 9 bases, with 21 bases left in between. The DNA for the CDR3 is TGTGCCAGCACCTTGCGGGGGACTGGGACGCAAAAACTGTTTTTT. This gives the protein CASTLRGTGTQKLFF.

This chain connects TRBV18 to TRBJ2-2; 10 bases agree with TRBD2. This CDR3 spans 17 amino acids. Germline CDR1 reads KGHSH; CDR2 reads LQKENI. V dropped 3 bases and J dropped 1; count of bases not matched to a gene: 5. CDR3 amino acids: CASSPSSGRLNTGELFF. CDR3 in DNA: TGTGCCAGCTCACCCAGTAGCGGGAGGTTGAACACCGGGGAGCTGTTTTTT.

The chain uses TRBV6-5 and TRBJ1-5, with unresolved D. The germline V gene has CDR1 MNHEY and CDR2 SVGAGI. The CDR3 consists of 15 residues. Trimming removed 7 bases from V and 4 bases from J, with 17 bases in between. The DNA for the CDR3 is TGTGCCAGCACCCTCCGGACTCCCTCGAATCAGCCCCAGCATTTT. Protein product: CASTLRTPSNQPQHF.